This T cell receptor (beta chain) was sequenced in a study of cytomegalovirus exposure and HLA in healthy donors. The primer mix had 60 Vbeta and 13 Jbeta primers. Clones were sequenced by immunoSEQ multiplex PCR, and TCRdb holds only the in-frame ones, with some missing. The sample has 45,000 to 55,000 clones; roughly 75% are singletons. The study's findings and limits: CMV serostatus was the only immune exposure information that was available. In a later analysis, V- and J-gene trimming of beta chains associated with a DCLRE1C missense variant, replicated independently.

The CDR3 totals 18 residues. With V trimmed by 7 bases and J by 1 base, 21 bases remained unmatched. Germline lookup yields CDR1 SQVTM and CDR2 ANQGSEA. A remark on this clone: What it binds is unknown.

This receptor was obtained from a man aged 30 to 39 in good health and CMV-seropositive. Sequencing input: PBMCs. The chain combines TRBV29-1 with TRBJ2-7; 8 bases are a match to TRBD2. For the CDR3, the DNA is TGCAGCGGAGCCCGGGGGGGACCATCATCCGTAAAGTCCTACGAGCAGTACTTC. Protein product: CSGARGGPSSVKSYEQYF.